The following is a T cell receptor beta chain sequence with its context. The antigen is unknown. This entry belongs to a study of siplizumab effects on memory and regulatory T cells. Study observations and caveats: In siplizumab cultures, the suppressive function of proliferating Tregs remained unconfirmed. In controls, around 25% of mappable alloreactive CD4+ clones were Treg-derived on average, versus around 70% with siplizumab. Unstimulated naive T cells seemed to show more diversity than memory cells did, and they also seemed to be among the major contributors to the alloresponse.

Repertoires were generated with immunoSEQ multiplex PCR, while TCRdb's copy carries only in-frame clones and drops some. This table holds around 100,000 clones, 94% found once. Trimming stripped 5 bases from V and 3 bases from J, with 11 bases between. The CDR3 sequence is 13 residues long. Germline V gives CDR1 MDHEN, CDR2 SYDVKM. The origin of this receptor is a human donor in good health. The chain is built from TRBV28 and TRBJ2-7; the D gene could be TRBD1 or TRBD2 (5 bases each). Sequenced input: non-Treg CD4+ T cells sorted from blood. CDR3 residues: CASSLGADYEQYF. The CDR3 DNA reads as TGTGCCAGCAGTCTCGGGGCCGACTACGAGCAGTACTTC.